The 21 T cell receptor beta chains reported below all come from one sample, sequenced in a study of T-cell reconstitution after alpha-beta-depleted transplantation in children. Unique molecular identifiers were used in preparing the TCRbeta library. From the PCR reads, TCRdb called clonotypes with MiXCR, one entry per CDR3 protein. The table records about 980,000 distinct CDR3 sequences, roughly 29% of them present only once. The specimen comprised PBMCs, mostly from graft donor cells, sampled 360 days after TCRalphabeta/CD19-depleted stem cell transplant. The receptors originated from a boy under two years old who had a stem cell transplant for SCID, so the T cells may come from the graft donor.

The chain recombines TRBV6-1 with TRBJ2-1; a weak D match, TRBD1 (6 bases). This CDR3 has 16 amino acids. CDR1 and CDR2 (germline): MNHNS, SASEGT. Trimming took off 4 bases at V and 0 bases at J, with 13 bases between the two ends. The CDR3 spells CASSALLGGSYNEQFF. Here the CDR3 DNA reads TGTGCCAGCAGTGCCCTTCTAGGGGGCTCCTACAATGAGCAGTTCTTC.

J is TRBJ2-1 and V is TRBV5-1; D possibly corresponds to TRBD2 (5 bases). CDR1 and CDR2 (germline): SGHRS, YFSETQ. V was clipped by 0 bases and J by 5 bases, with 12 bases between them. The CDR3 totals 15 residues. Written as DNA, the CDR3 is TGCGCCAGCAGCTTGGAGGCTAGCCGGAACAATGAGCAGTTCTTC. Amino acid sequence: CASSLEASRNNEQFF.

This clonotype was seen only a few times. The CDR3 spells CASNQGMNEQYF. The CDR3 nucleotides are TGCGCCAGCAACCAAGGAATGAACGAGCAGTACTTC. The chain uses TRBV5-1 and TRBJ2-7; D gene unclear. V was trimmed by 6 bases and J by 5 bases, leaving 12 bases between them. Germline V CDR1 and CDR2: SGHRS, YFSETQ. This CDR3 is built from 12 residues.

This chain links TRBV12-3 or TRBV12-4 with TRBJ2-1; 7 bases are a match to TRBD2. J gave up 5 bases and V 2 bases, and 6 bases lay outside the gene matches. The CDR3 contains 15 residues. The chain's CDR3 is CASSLRTRKNNEQFF. In DNA form, the CDR3 reads TGTGCCAGCAGTTTACGGACTAGGAAAAACAATGAGCAGTTCTTC.

This clonotype has a handful of counts. This chain joins TRBV5-1 and TRBJ2-2, with D perhaps given as TRBD1 or TRBD2 (5 bases each). Germline-derived CDR1 and CDR2 are SGHRS and YFSETQ. This CDR3 spans 15 amino acids. Trimming stripped 4 bases from V and 1 base from J, with 11 bases between. In DNA, the CDR3 is TGCGCCAGCAGCCGGGGCCCCCAGAACACCGGGGAGCTGTTTTTT. It specifies CASSRGPQNTGELFF.

The genes are TRBV20-1 and TRBJ2-7; 7 nucleotides line up with TRBD1. Trimming took 6 bases from V and 5 from J; bases not matched to a gene: 7. The CDR3 sequence is 12 residues long. Germline V lookup: CDR1 DFQATT, CDR2 SNEGSKA (reference sequence). The CDR3, as DNA: TGCAGTGCGAAACAGGGGAGTAACGAGCAGTACTTC. It codes for CSAKQGSNEQYF.

This clonotype came up a few times. The rearrangement uses TRBV15 and TRBJ2-7, with D perhaps TRBD1 or TRBD2 (5 bases each). CDR1 and CDR2 (germline): LNHNV, YYDKDF (reference sequence). This CDR3 has 13 residues. V was pared by 0 bases and J by 6 bases, with 9 bases between. CDR3 loop: CATSRDGGPEQYF. CDR3 nucleotides: TGTGCCACCAGCAGAGATGGGGGTCCCGAGCAGTACTTC.

The chain combines TRBV7-6 with TRBJ2-7, with TRBD2 matching 7 bases. Germline V lookup: CDR1 SGHVS, CDR2 FNYEAQ. The V and J ends lost 3 bases and 12 bases, in that order; junction bases with no gene match: 17. CDR3 size: 15 residues. The DNA for the CDR3 is TGTGCCAGCAGCTTGGGTACTGTCTCCCAGACTAGCTGGTACTTC. This translates into CASSLGTVSQTSWYF.

This clonotype has more than one count but fewer than ten. This chain connects TRBV4-2 to TRBJ2-7; tentatively, D is TRBD1 or TRBD2 (5 bases each). The V end lost 2 bases, the J end lost 2 bases, and 19 bases lay between the germline ends. The germline V gene has CDR1 LGHNA and CDR2 YNFKEQ. The CDR3 is 17 residues long. Here the CDR3 reads CASSQSDLGTVTYEQYF. DNA for the CDR3: TGTGCCAGCAGCCAATCCGACCTCGGGACCGTGACCTACGAGCAGTACTTC.

The V and J genes are TRBV9 and TRBJ2-3; the match to TRBD2 covers 9 bases. The ends lost 4 bases at V and 4 bases at J; junction bases unmatched: 7. This CDR3 is built from 15 residues. Germline CDR1 and CDR2: SGDLS and YYNGEE. The CDR3: CASSPIAGVADTQYF. In nucleotides, the CDR3 is TGTGCCAGCAGCCCAATAGCGGGGGTCGCAGATACGCAGTATTTT.

V and J are TRBV30 and TRBJ2-2; D is undetermined. The ends were cut back, 3 bases at V and 5 bases at J, with 10 bases in the middle. Germline-derived CDR1 and CDR2 are GTSNPN and SVGIG (reference sequence). The CDR3 is made up of 13 amino acids. The CDR3 region is CAWSPLRTGELFF. The DNA of the CDR3 is TGTGCCTGGAGCCCCCTTCGGACCGGGGAGCTGTTTTTT.

The chain combines TRBV14 with TRBJ2-3; unclear D gene. The J call is uncertain, as TRBJ1-5 better fits the DNA end. The germline gives CDR1 SGHDN, CDR2 FVKESK. The CDR3 has 15 amino acids. The CDR3 bases are TGTGCCAGCAGGCGGACTAGCGGCAGCACAGATACGCAGCATTTT. Residues: CASRRTSGSTDTQHF.

This clonotype has only a few counts. The chain is built from TRBV6-1 and TRBJ2-1, with 8 bases identical to TRBD2. This CDR3 is built from 14 residues. The germline V gene encodes CDR1 MNHNS and CDR2 SASEGT. V lost 5 bases and J lost 6; bases outside the gene matches: 6. The CDR3 is CASSRGGYTNEQFF. CDR3 nucleotides: TGTGCCAGCAGTCGCGGGGGGTATACCAATGAGCAGTTCTTC.

This rearrangement joins TRBV7-2 to TRBJ2-7; D is undetermined. The germline gives CDR1 SGHTA, CDR2 FQGNSA. The CDR3 covers 13 residues. The germline V and J ends were trimmed by 5 bases and 3 bases, with 11 bases remaining between them. The CDR3 DNA is TGTGCCAGCAGCCCTAATCGCTACTACGAGCAGTACTTC. This encodes CASSPNRYYEQYF.

CDR3 sequence (DNA): TGTGCCAGCAGCTTTTTAACGACTAGCGGGGATAATGAGCAGTTCTTC. This encodes CASSFLTTSGDNEQFF. This chain uses TRBV7-9 with TRBJ2-1, with TRBD2 matching over 11 bases. The CDR3 length is 16 residues. CDR1 and CDR2 (germline): SEHNR, FQNEAQ (reference sequence). V lost 3 bases to trimming and J lost 7 bases; unmatched junction nucleotides: 8.

This clonotype was seen more than once but under ten times. The chain couples TRBV4-3 to TRBJ2-5; 11 bases agree with TRBD2. This CDR3 region has 17 residues. CDR1 LGHNA and CDR2 YSLEER come from the germline V gene. Trimming removed 1 base from V and 5 bases from J; junction bases left unmatched: 9. The DNA for the CDR3 is TGCGCCAGCAGCCAAGCGAATCTAGCGGGGGGATTGGAGACCCAGTACTTC. Translation gives CASSQANLAGGLETQYF.

The rearrangement uses TRBV7-9 and TRBJ1-3; tentative D call: TRBD1 (6 bases). Trimming pared 5 bases from V and 2 bases from J, leaving 13 bases between. Germline CDR1 and CDR2: SEHNR and FQNEAQ (reference sequence). The CDR3 loop spans 15 amino acids. In nucleotides, the CDR3 is TGTGCCAGCAGCCCCAGCACAGGGACTGGAAACACCATATATTTT. Translation gives CASSPSTGTGNTIYF.

V and J are TRBV4-1 and TRBJ2-3; perhaps TRBD2 as D (6 bases). This CDR3 is built from 16 residues. Per the germline V gene, CDR1 is MGHRA and CDR2 is YSYEKL. The germline V and J ends were trimmed by 2 bases and 2 bases, with 14 bases remaining between them. Here the CDR3 DNA reads TGCGCCAGCAGCCAAAGGGTCGAGGACTACACAGATACGCAGTATTTT. Amino acids: CASSQRVEDYTDTQYF.

Only a few counts were recorded for this clonotype. This sequence joins TRBV20-1 and TRBJ1-3; no definite D call. V was shortened by 0 bases and J by 4 bases, with 7 bases between the two germline ends. The CDR3 extends over 13 amino acids. Germline CDR1 and CDR2: DFQATT and SNEGSKA (reference sequence). In DNA form, the CDR3 reads TGCAGTGCTAGAGATCCTCCAGGAAACACCATATATTTT. Amino acids: CSARDPPGNTIYF.

V and J are TRBV29-1 and TRBJ2-7; TRBD2 agrees at 7 bases. CDR1 is SQVTM, CDR2 ANQGSEA, per germline. The CDR3 spans 13 residues. The J segment lost 4 bases and the V segment lost 6 bases, leaving 9 bases of the junction unmatched. CDR3 residues: CSVIGGGIYEQYF. The CDR3 DNA sequence: TGCAGCGTCATCGGCGGGGGTATTTACGAGCAGTACTTC.

In its sample, this clonotype was seen a few times. The chain uses TRBV7-3 and TRBJ2-7; D is perhaps TRBD1 (6 bases). V was shortened by 8 bases and J by 3 bases, with 20 bases between the two germline ends. From germline, CDR1 is SGHTA and CDR2 FQGTGA. There are 15 residues in the CDR3. The DNA of the CDR3 is TGTGCCAGCGCAGATAGGTCAGGGGCCAGCTACGAGCAGTACTTC. It translates to CASADRSGASYEQYF.